Listed below are T cell receptor beta chains from one sample, sequenced in a study of control samples from healthy donors and cancer patients. The assay was immunoSEQ multiplex PCR, and TCRdb's table has in-frame clones only and misses some. The sample shows fewer than 200,000 clones, 96% of them seen only once. The sequenced sample consisted of blood. The receptors come from a woman between 25 and 40 years old in good health. Each CDR3 is given with its conserved first and last residue. A D gene is named only where the DNA matches it firmly. Not every row has a clone size; where given, it reads once, few, many or a size class.

V	size	J	D	CDR3	DNA
TRBV5-6	NA	TRBJ2-5	TRBD1	CASSLPDRGKETQYF	TGTGCCAGCAGCTTACCGGACAGGGGTAAAGAGACCCAGTACTTC
TRBV3-1/TRBV3-2	NA	TRBJ1-1	TRBD1	CASRPDRGVLNTEAFF	TGTGCCAGCAGACCCGACAGGGGAGTGCTGAACACTGAAGCTTTCTTT
TRBV29-1	NA	TRBJ2-1	TRBD2	CSVTGLAGANEQFF	TGCAGCGTAACTGGACTAGCGGGAGCGAATGAGCAGTTCTTC
TRBV20-1	NA	TRBJ2-7	NA	CSAAQGEQYF	TGCAGTGCGGCACAGGGCGAGCAGTACTTC
TRBV5-5	once	TRBJ2-1	TRBD2	CASSLILAGYNEQFF	TGTGCCAGCAGCTTGATCCTAGCGGGCTACAATGAGCAGTTCTTC
TRBV11-2	NA	TRBJ2-3	NA	CASSGSPTDTQYF	TGTGCCAGCAGCGGTAGCCCGACAGATACGCAGTATTTT
TRBV20-1	once	TRBJ1-2	NA	CSASSGYYGYTF	TGCAGTGCCAGTAGCGGGTACTATGGCTACACCTTC
TRBV5-1	once	TRBJ1-4	NA	CASSLLTTNEKLFF	TGCGCCAGCAGCTTGTTAACAACTAATGAAAAACTGTTTTTT
TRBV7-3	NA	TRBJ1-1	NA	CASSRGSETEAFF	TGTGCCAGCAGTCGTGGTTCGGAGACTGAAGCTTTCTTT
TRBV7-2	NA	TRBJ1-4	NA	CASSLRGTNNEKLFF	TGTGCCAGCAGCTTACGGGGGACAAATAATGAAAAACTGTTTTTT
TRBV2	NA	TRBJ2-5	NA	CASSVRAYQETQYF	TGTGCCAGCAGTGTTCGAGCCTACCAAGAGACCCAGTACTTC
TRBV4-1	once	TRBJ2-7	NA	CASSRSRLDPAIEQYF	TGCGCCAGCAGCCGTTCCCGCCTTGACCCCGCTATCGAGCAGTACTTC
TRBV3-1/TRBV3-2	NA	TRBJ2-1	TRBD2	CASSLAGSSYNEQFF	TGTGCCAGCAGTCTAGCGGGAAGCTCCTACAATGAGCAGTTCTTC
TRBV28	NA	TRBJ1-1	NA	CASSFKGENTEAFF	TGTGCCAGCAGTTTTAAGGGCGAGAACACTGAAGCTTTCTTT
TRBV28	NA	TRBJ1-4	TRBD1	CASSLDRGLSNEKLFF	TGTGCCAGCAGTTTAGACAGGGGGCTTTCTAATGAAAAACTGTTTTTT
TRBV5-4	NA	TRBJ2-2	NA	CASSLGLEGVTGELFF	TGTGCCAGCAGCTTGGGCCTAGAGGGAGTCACCGGGGAGCTGTTTTTT
TRBV5-1	NA	TRBJ2-7	TRBD1	CASSLPGQGVKTSYEQYF	TGCGCCAGCAGCTTGCCGGGACAGGGGGTTAAAACCTCCTACGAGCAGTACTTC
TRBV28	NA	TRBJ1-5	NA	CASSSYRAPGGQPQHF	TGTGCCAGCAGTTCTTACAGGGCCCCCGGAGGACAGCCCCAGCATTTT
TRBV6-5	NA	TRBJ2-7	NA	CASIRGLSYEQYF	TGTGCCAGCATTCGGGGGCTCTCCTACGAGCAGTACTTC
TRBV4-2	NA	TRBJ2-1	NA	CASTDWDGIGHEQFF	TGTGCCAGCACTGACTGGGACGGTATTGGACATGAGCAGTTCTTC
TRBV24-1	NA	TRBJ1-5	NA	CATSATDGTNQPQHF	TGTGCCACCAGTGCTACGGACGGAACCAATCAGCCCCAGCATTTT
TRBV6-5	NA	TRBJ2-2	NA	CASSWGSNTGELFF	TGTGCCAGCAGTTGGGGGTCGAACACCGGGGAGCTGTTTTTT
TRBV6-1	NA	TRBJ1-2	TRBD1	CASSEQGAGNYGYTF	TGTGCCAGCAGTGAACAGGGGGCGGGTAACTATGGCTACACCTTC
TRBV3-1/TRBV3-2	NA	TRBJ1-2	TRBD1	CASSRWDRANYGYTF	TGTGCCAGCAGCCGTTGGGACAGAGCTAACTATGGCTACACCTTC
TRBV10-2	NA	TRBJ2-5	NA	CASTLSRVRRQETQYF	TGCGCCAGCACCCTGTCGAGAGTCAGACGCCAAGAGACCCAGTACTTC
TRBV5-5	NA	TRBJ1-3	NA	CASSPDALFSIYF	TGTGCCAGCAGCCCGGACGCCCTATTCTCCATATATTTT
TRBV6-5	NA	TRBJ1-6	NA	CASSTVQNSPLHF	TGTGCCAGCAGTACGGTACAAAACTCACCCCTCCACTTT
TRBV6-2/TRBV6-3	NA	TRBJ2-3	TRBD2	CASSPGRGRGGQPDTQYF	TGTGCCAGCAGTCCAGGGAGGGGGCGGGGGGGCCAGCCAGATACGCAGTATTTT
TRBV13	NA	TRBJ1-3	TRBD1	CASSVSGGLGNTIYF	TGTGCCAGCAGCGTTTCAGGGGGCCTGGGAAACACCATATATTTT
TRBV7-9	few	TRBJ1-5	NA	CASRSGLSECQPQHF	TGTGCCAGCAGATCAGGACTTTCCGAGTGTCAGCCCCAGCATTTT
TRBV27	NA	TRBJ1-6	NA	CASRNDLVSPLHF	TGTGCCAGCAGAAATGACCTGGTTTCACCCCTCCACTTT
TRBV6-5	NA	TRBJ2-1	NA	CASSYPLHNEQFF	TGTGCCAGCAGTTATCCCTTACACAATGAGCAGTTCTTC
TRBV29-1	NA	TRBJ2-5	TRBD1	CSVVSPGQTQETQYF	TGCAGCGTTGTCTCTCCGGGACAGACCCAAGAGACCCAGTACTTC
TRBV29-1	NA	TRBJ1-1	NA	CSVDFGVRGVTEAFF	TGCAGCGTCGATTTTGGTGTTAGAGGGGTCACTGAAGCTTTCTTT
TRBV6-5	NA	TRBJ2-1	NA	CASSYIRGEQFF	TGTGCCAGCAGTTACATACGGGGTGAGCAGTTCTTC
TRBV30	NA	TRBJ1-1	NA	CAWTQPRGATEAFF	TGTGCCTGGACTCAACCGCGGGGGGCTACTGAAGCTTTCTTT
TRBV2	NA	TRBJ1-3	NA	CASSEGRGASGNTIYF	TGTGCCAGCAGTGAAGGGCGGGGGGCCTCTGGAAACACCATATATTTT
TRBV5-4	NA	TRBJ2-1	TRBD2	CASSLGLADNEQFF	TGTGCCAGCAGCTTGGGACTAGCCGACAATGAGCAGTTCTTC
TRBV6-5	NA	TRBJ1-6	NA	CASRGGARNSPLHF	TGTGCCAGCAGGGGAGGGGCTCGGAATTCACCCCTCCACTTT
TRBV5-5	NA	TRBJ1-5	NA	CASSFFLQGDQPQHF	TGTGCCAGCAGCTTCTTTCTCCAGGGAGATCAGCCCCAGCATTTT
TRBV5-1	once	TRBJ1-1	TRBD1	CASSVDRRNTEAFF	TGCGCCAGCAGCGTGGACAGGAGGAACACTGAAGCTTTCTTT
TRBV6-5	NA	TRBJ1-5	NA	CASGRSQPQHF	TGTGCCAGCGGACGGAGTCAGCCCCAGCATTTT
TRBV18	NA	TRBJ1-1	NA	CASSPSFGGNTEAFF	TGTGCCAGCTCACCATCGTTTGGTGGTAACACTGAAGCTTTCTTT
TRBV30	NA	TRBJ1-5	TRBD1	CAWSVSGGNQPQHF	TGTGCCTGGAGTGTCTCAGGGGGGAATCAGCCCCAGCATTTT
TRBV28	NA	TRBJ2-7	TRBD2	CASSLSTSGRASYEQYF	TGTGCCAGCAGTTTATCAACGAGCGGGAGGGCCTCCTACGAGCAGTACTTC
TRBV11-2	NA	TRBJ1-5	TRBD1	CASSYRTGINQPQHF	TGTGCCAGCAGCTACCGGACAGGAATAAATCAGCCCCAGCATTTT
TRBV4-1	NA	TRBJ1-4	NA	CASSQDRGEANEKLFF	TGCGCCAGCAGCCAAGATAGGGGGGAGGCTAATGAAAAACTGTTTTTT
TRBV6-4	NA	TRBJ2-1	TRBD2	CASSEETSGIDEQFF	TGTGCCAGCAGTGAGGAGACTAGCGGGATTGATGAGCAGTTCTTC
TRBV20-1	NA	TRBJ2-3	TRBD2	CSASGGLAGKGGSTDTQYF	TGCAGTGCTAGTGGGGGACTAGCGGGTAAAGGGGGCAGCACAGATACGCAGTATTTT
TRBV7-6	NA	TRBJ2-7	TRBD2	CASSPFSGSRYEQYF	TGTGCCAGCAGCCCCTTTAGCGGGAGCCGTTACGAGCAGTACTTC
TRBV28	NA	TRBJ2-1	TRBD2	CASSSSWTSGAYNEQFF	TGTGCCAGCAGTTCCTCGTGGACTAGCGGAGCCTACAATGAGCAGTTCTTC
TRBV10-3	NA	TRBJ2-1	TRBD2	CAISEAMTSRRNSYNEQFF	TGTGCCATCAGTGAGGCAATGACTAGCCGACGTAACTCCTACAATGAGCAGTTCTTC
TRBV27	NA	TRBJ1-5	TRBD1	CASSLATGGDQPQHF	TGTGCCAGCAGTTTAGCGACAGGGGGCGATCAGCCCCAGCATTTT